These T cell receptor beta chains were read from a single sample in a study of beta chain features in type 1 diabetes. The protocol was immunoSEQ multiplex PCR, while the TCRdb copy is restricted to in-frame clones and leaves out a portion. Of roughly 150,000 clones listed, roughly 63% are singletons. Sequenced material: naive CD4+ T cells from blood. The source is a man aged 25-45 years with type 1 diabetes. CDR3s include the opening cysteine and the closing phenylalanine or tryptophan. A D gene is named only where the DNA matches it firmly. Expanded clones get a size class; other rows say once, few or many, or leave the size out.

V	J	D	size	DNA	CDR3
TRBV29-1	TRBJ2-5	TRBD2	few	TGCAGCGTTCGAGGGACTAGCGGGCAAGAGACCCAGTACTTC	CSVRGTSGQETQYF
TRBV7-2	TRBJ2-5	.	.	TGTGCCAGCAGCTTAGTGTGGGGTCGGCAAGAGACCCAGTACTTC	CASSLVWGRQETQYF
TRBV9	TRBJ2-1	.	.	TGTGCCAGCAGCGTAGCAGGGGCACCGGACGGAAATGAGCAGTTCTTC	CASSVAGAPDGNEQFF
TRBV30	TRBJ2-2	.	.	TGTGCCTGGGGATTGGACAGAGCCACCGGGGAGCTGTTTTTT	CAWGLDRATGELFF
TRBV9	TRBJ2-2	TRBD1	few	TGTGCCAGCAGCGTTACAGGGGGGATCACCGGGGAGCTGTTTTTT	CASSVTGGITGELFF
TRBV5-1	TRBJ2-1	.	.	TGCGCCAGCAGCTCGGACTTGAATGAGCAGTTCTTC	CASSSDLNEQFF
TRBV5-1	TRBJ2-1	.	.	TGCGCCAGCAGCTTCGCGGGACAGTTTTTTGATGAGCAGTTCTTC	CASSFAGQFFDEQFF
TRBV9	TRBJ2-1	.	.	TGTGCCAGCAGCCAAGGGGGCTCCTACAATGAGCAGTTCTTC	CASSQGGSYNEQFF
TRBV9	TRBJ2-1	TRBD2	.	TGTGCCAGCAGCCCTACCGGGACTAGTGGATACAATGAGCAGTTCTTC	CASSPTGTSGYNEQFF
TRBV7-9	TRBJ2-5	.	.	TGTGCCAGCAGCTTACCCGAGCAGACCCAGTACTTC	CASSLPEQTQYF
TRBV7-2	TRBJ2-7	.	.	TGTGCCAGCAGCTTAGCCGGGGGTCGGGACGAGCAGTACTTC	CASSLAGGRDEQYF
TRBV7-2	TRBJ2-1	TRBD1	.	TGTGCCAGCAGCTTCGACAGGGTTAATGAGCAGTTCTTC	CASSFDRVNEQFF
TRBV4-3	TRBJ1-6	.	.	TGCGCCAGCAGCCAATATGGGGGAGTAGGATCACCCCTCCACTTT	CASSQYGGVGSPLHF
TRBV20-1	TRBJ2-6	.	.	TGCAGTGCTAGCGGGGCCAACGTCCTGACTTTC	CSASGANVLTF
TRBV9	TRBJ2-5	TRBD1	.	TGTGCCAGCAGCGTAGGGACAGGGGCTCGCGTGGAGACCCAGTACTTC	CASSVGTGARVETQYF
TRBV29-1	TRBJ1-2	.	once	TGCAGCGTTGAAGACAGGACCAGGAACTATGGCTACACCTTC	CSVEDRTRNYGYTF
TRBV30	TRBJ1-1	TRBD1	.	TGTGCCTGGAGCACCTCAGGGGGCTGGACTGAAGCTTTCTTT	CAWSTSGGWTEAFF
TRBV7-2	TRBJ2-5	.	.	TGTGCCAGCAGCTTTCAGGGAGGAAGGCAAGAGACCCAGTACTTC	CASSFQGGRQETQYF
TRBV30	TRBJ1-1	.	few	TGTGCCTGGAACAGGGAGGACACTGAAGCTTTCTTT	CAWNREDTEAFF
TRBV14	TRBJ2-2	.	.	TGTGCCAGCAGCCAAGTCCAGGGCACCGGGGAGCTGTTTTTT	CASSQVQGTGELFF
TRBV23-1	TRBJ2-5	.	.	TGCGCCAGCAGTCAATTAACCCAGTACTTC	CASSQLTQYF
TRBV9	TRBJ2-1	.	once	TGTGCCAGCAGCGTCCTTTACAATGAGCAGTTCTTC	CASSVLYNEQFF
TRBV30	TRBJ2-6	.	few	TGTGCCTGGAGTCTGGGACGTTTCGGCTCGGGGGCCAACGTCCTGACTTTC	CAWSLGRFGSGANVLTF
TRBV30	TRBJ1-2	.	.	TGTGCCTGGAGTCTAGACAGGAACTATGGCTACACCTTC	CAWSLDRNYGYTF
TRBV30	TRBJ2-7	.	few	TGTGCCTGGAGCCAAGACAGGCGCGACGAGCAGTACTTC	CAWSQDRRDEQYF
TRBV30	TRBJ1-2	.	.	TGTGCCTGGAGTTTGGACGACTATGGCTACACCTTC	CAWSLDDYGYTF
TRBV13	TRBJ2-7	.	.	TGTGCCAGCAGCTTTGGGCAGGCCTTTCCCTCCTACGAGCAGTACTTC	CASSFGQAFPSYEQYF
TRBV30	TRBJ2-5	.	once	TGTGCCTGGACTAGCCAGGGGCAAGAGACCCAGTACTTC	CAWTSQGQETQYF
TRBV4-3	TRBJ1-1	TRBD1	.	TGCGCCAGCAGCCAAGACCACGCGATGTTAGGAGGACAGGGAATGAACACTGAAGCTTTCTTT	CASSQDHAMLGGQGMNTEAFF
TRBV4-3	TRBJ1-2	.	.	TGCGCCAGCAGCCAAGATAGAGTCTCCCCCTATGGCTACACCTTC	CASSQDRVSPYGYTF
TRBV5-1	TRBJ2-5	.	.	TGCGCCAGCAGCTTGGTCGCAGAAGAGACCCAGTACTTC	CASSLVAEETQYF
TRBV29-1	TRBJ2-7	.	.	TGCAGCGCTGAACCCACTGGGGCCTACGAGCAGTACTTC	CSAEPTGAYEQYF
TRBV18	TRBJ2-3	.	.	TGTGCCAGCTCACCGGCCAGCGGCACAGATACGCAGTATTTT	CASSPASGTDTQYF
TRBV29-1	TRBJ2-5	.	.	TGCAGCGTTGAGGGCCAGGGTCGGGAGACCCAGTACTTC	CSVEGQGRETQYF
TRBV6-6	TRBJ2-5	TRBD2	.	TGTGCCAGCAGTTACTCGACTAGCGGGGTGGGGACCCAGTACTTC	CASSYSTSGVGTQYF
TRBV4-3	TRBJ2-1	.	few	TGCGCCAGCAGCGCTTCAGGATCCTCTGACTCCTACAATGAGCAGTTCTTC	CASSASGSSDSYNEQFF
TRBV7-7	TRBJ2-7	TRBD1	.	TGTGCTAGCAGCCCCCGACCGGGACAGGGAGGGGAGCAGTACTTC	CASSPRPGQGGEQYF
TRBV14	TRBJ2-4	.	few	TGTGCCAGCAGCGCGACGAGAGCGGGAAACATTCAGTACTTC	CASSATRAGNIQYF
TRBV2	TRBJ2-7	.	.	TGTGCCAGCAGTGTGGACAGCCAGAGCTACGAGCAGTACTTC	CASSVDSQSYEQYF
TRBV29-1	TRBJ2-2	.	.	TGCAGCGTTGTAGCGCGGTTCGCCGGGGAGCTGTTTTTT	CSVVARFAGELFF
TRBV28	TRBJ2-1	TRBD2	.	TGTGCCAGCAGTTCACTTGTAAAGGGCGGGGGTGAGCAGTTCTTC	CASSSLVKGGGEQFF
TRBV2	TRBJ1-2	.	.	TGTGCCAGCAGTGTGGGTAGGGGCCCCAACTATGGCTACACCTTC	CASSVGRGPNYGYTF
TRBV29-1	TRBJ2-6	.	.	TGCAGCGTTACTACCCCCGGGCTGGGAAGCGGGGCCAACGTCCTGACTTTC	CSVTTPGLGSGANVLTF
TRBV4-3	TRBJ2-7	TRBD1	once	TGCGCCAGCAGCCAAGATCTACTTCGACAGGGGGGACCCTACGAGCAGTACTTC	CASSQDLLRQGGPYEQYF
TRBV25-1	TRBJ1-6	.	.	TGTGCCAGCAGTGCCGGGACGGGCTCACCCCTCCACTTT	CASSAGTGSPLHF
TRBV29-1	TRBJ1-3	TRBD1	.	TGCAGCGCCCTTGGGCAGGGGGTCGGAAACACCATATATTTT	CSALGQGVGNTIYF
TRBV7-2	TRBJ1-1	.	.	TGTGCCAGCGGCCCGACAGGAGTGAACACTGAAGCTTTCTTT	CASGPTGVNTEAFF
TRBV25-1	TRBJ1-2	.	.	TGTGCCAGCAGTGAATATAGGGGATATGGCTACACCTTC	CASSEYRGYGYTF
TRBV7-2	TRBJ1-4	TRBD1	.	TGTGCCAGCAGCTTAGTTGGGACAGTTGGTAATGAAAAACTGTTTTTT	CASSLVGTVGNEKLFF
TRBV7-6	TRBJ2-1	.	few	TGTGCCAGCAGCTTCAGCGAGGGCAGGGTCGGGCAGTTCTTC	CASSFSEGRVGQFF
TRBV29-1	TRBJ2-5	.	.	TGCAGCGTAAGCCGGGACATCCTGGGAGAGACCCAGTACTTC	CSVSRDILGETQYF
TRBV11-2	TRBJ2-5	.	.	TGTGCCAGCAGCTTCACGGGGGCACAAGAGACCCAGTACTTC	CASSFTGAQETQYF
TRBV29-1	TRBJ1-1	.	.	TGCAGCGGGGGCCCCCCCGAACTTATGAACACTGAAGCTTTCTTT	CSGGPPELMNTEAFF
TRBV4-1	TRBJ2-1	.	few	TGCGCCAGCAGCCAAGATCAAGCCTCTCGTCAGTTCTTC	CASSQDQASRQFF
TRBV7-9	TRBJ1-6	.	.	TGTGCCAGCAGAAACGGGGTTAATTCACCCCTCCACTTT	CASRNGVNSPLHF